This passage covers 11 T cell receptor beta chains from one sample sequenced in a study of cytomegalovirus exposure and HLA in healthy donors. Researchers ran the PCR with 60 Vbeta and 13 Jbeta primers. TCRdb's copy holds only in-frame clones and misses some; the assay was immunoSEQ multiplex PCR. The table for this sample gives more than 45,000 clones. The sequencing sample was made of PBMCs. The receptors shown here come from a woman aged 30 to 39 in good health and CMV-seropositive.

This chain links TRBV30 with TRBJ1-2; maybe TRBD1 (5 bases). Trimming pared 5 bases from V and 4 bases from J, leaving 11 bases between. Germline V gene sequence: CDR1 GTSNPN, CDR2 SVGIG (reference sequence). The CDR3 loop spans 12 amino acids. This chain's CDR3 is CAWGVGGYGYTF. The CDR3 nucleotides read TGTGCCTGGGGGGTGGGGGGCTATGGCTACACCTTC.

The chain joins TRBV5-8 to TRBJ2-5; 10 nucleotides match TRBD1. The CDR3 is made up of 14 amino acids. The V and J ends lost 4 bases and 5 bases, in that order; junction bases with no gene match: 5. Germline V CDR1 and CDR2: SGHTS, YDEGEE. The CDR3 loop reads CASSVDRGIETQYF. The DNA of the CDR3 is TGTGCCAGCAGCGTGGACAGGGGGATCGAGACCCAGTACTTC.

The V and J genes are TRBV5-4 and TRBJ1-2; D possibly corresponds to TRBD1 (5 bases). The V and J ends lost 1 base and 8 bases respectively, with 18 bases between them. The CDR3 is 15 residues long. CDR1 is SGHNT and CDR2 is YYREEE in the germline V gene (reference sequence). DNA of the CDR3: TGTGCCAGCAGCTTGTTTCGTAGACAGCGTGGGGGCTACACCTTC. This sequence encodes CASSLFRRQRGGYTF.

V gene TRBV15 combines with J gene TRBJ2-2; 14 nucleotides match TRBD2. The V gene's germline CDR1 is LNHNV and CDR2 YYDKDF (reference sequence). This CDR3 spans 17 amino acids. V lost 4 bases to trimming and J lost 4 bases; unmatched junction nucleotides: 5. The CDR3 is CATSTGLAGASTGELFF. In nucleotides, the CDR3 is TGTGCCACCAGCACGGGACTAGCGGGAGCGAGCACCGGGGAGCTGTTTTTT.

CDR3 nucleotides: TGTGCCAGCAGCTTAGGGACAGGGGAGGGGACCTACGAGCAGTACTTC. It yields the protein CASSLGTGEGTYEQYF. This chain uses TRBV7-9 with TRBJ2-7, with TRBD1 identical over 9 bases. With 1 base clipped from V and 2 bases from J, the junction kept 6 bases outside the gene matches. The germline V gene encodes CDR1 SEHNR and CDR2 FQNEAQ (reference sequence). This CDR3 comprises 16 residues.

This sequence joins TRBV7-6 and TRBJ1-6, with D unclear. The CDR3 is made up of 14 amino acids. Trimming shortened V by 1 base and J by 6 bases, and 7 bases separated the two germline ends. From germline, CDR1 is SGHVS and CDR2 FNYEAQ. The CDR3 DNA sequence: TGTGCCAGCAGCTTAGAACCCAGTAATTCACCCCTCCACTTT. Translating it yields CASSLEPSNSPLHF. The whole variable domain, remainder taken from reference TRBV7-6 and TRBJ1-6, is GAGVSQSPRYKVTKRGQDVALRCDPISGHVSLYWYRQALGQGPEFLTYFNYEAQQDKSGLPNDRFSAERPEGSISTLTIQRTEQRDSAMYRCASSLEPSNSPLHFGNGTRLTVT.

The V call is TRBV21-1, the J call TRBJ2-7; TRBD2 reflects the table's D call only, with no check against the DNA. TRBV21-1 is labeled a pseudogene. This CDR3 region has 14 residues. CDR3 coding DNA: TGTGCCAGCCATCAAGGAAGAGGGATCTACGAGCAGTACTTC. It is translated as CASHQGRGIYEQYF.

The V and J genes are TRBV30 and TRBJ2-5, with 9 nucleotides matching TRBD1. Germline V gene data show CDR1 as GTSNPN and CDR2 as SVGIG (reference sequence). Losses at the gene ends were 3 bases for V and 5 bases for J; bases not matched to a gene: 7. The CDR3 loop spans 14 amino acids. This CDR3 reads CAWRKDRGGETQYF. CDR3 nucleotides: TGTGCCTGGAGGAAGGACAGGGGTGGGGAGACCCAGTACTTC.

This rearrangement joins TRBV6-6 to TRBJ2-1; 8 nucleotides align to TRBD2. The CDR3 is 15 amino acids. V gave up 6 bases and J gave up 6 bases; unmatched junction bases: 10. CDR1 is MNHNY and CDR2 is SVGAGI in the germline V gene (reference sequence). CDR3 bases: TGTGCCAGCAGCTTTGGACTAGCCGCTCTCAATGAGCAGTTCTTC. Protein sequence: CASSFGLAALNEQFF.

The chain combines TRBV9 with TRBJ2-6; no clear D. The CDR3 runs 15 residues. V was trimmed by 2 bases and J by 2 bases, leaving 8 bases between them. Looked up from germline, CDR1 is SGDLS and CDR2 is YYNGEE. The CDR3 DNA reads TGTGCCAGCAGCGTTGGAAGCGCTGGGGCCAACGTCCTGACTTTC. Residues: CASSVGSAGANVLTF.

CDR3 DNA sequence: TGTGCCAGCACCCCCTTGGGAGGGACTAATGAAAAACTGTTTTTT. Amino acids: CASTPLGGTNEKLFF. The chain is built from TRBV6-1 and TRBJ1-4; no clear D gene. Deletions cut 7 bases from V and 2 bases from J, with 14 bases between. The CDR3 has 15 amino acids. Germline V gives CDR1 MNHNS, CDR2 SASEGT.